Presented here are 32 T cell receptor beta chains from one specimen sequenced in a study of cytomegalovirus exposure and HLA in healthy donors. PCR was performed using 60 Vbeta and 13 Jbeta primers. The repertoire was sequenced with immunoSEQ multiplex PCR; TCRdb's copy has only in-frame clones and lacks some. The sample holds about 190,000 clones, less than 90% seen once. The sample consisted of PBMCs. Every receptor here comes from a woman aged 25-40 years in good health and CMV-seronegative.

The J gene is TRBJ2-7, the V gene TRBV9; D call uncertain. With 1 base removed from V and 0 bases from J, the gap between germline ends came to 17 bases. This CDR3 is built from 17 residues. Germline-derived CDR1 and CDR2 are SGDLS and YYNGEE. The CDR3 DNA reads as TGTGCCAGCAGCGTAAATTTTCCCGCACGGTTCTCCTACGAGCAGTACTTC. Translating gives CASSVNFPARFSYEQYF.

This rearrangement joins TRBV9 to TRBJ2-3; 7 bases agree with TRBD2. The CDR3 runs to 14 residues. Looked up from germline, CDR1 is SGDLS and CDR2 is YYNGEE. Trimming took 0 bases from V and 6 from J; bases not matched to a gene: 4. The CDR3 loop reads CASSVVAGVDTQYF. CDR3 DNA sequence: TGTGCCAGCAGCGTAGTCGCGGGAGTCGATACGCAGTATTTT.

The CDR3, as DNA: TGTGCCAGCAGCCAGGGGGGGAGCGGGGCGAACACCGGGGAGCTGTTTTTT. Translated, it gives CASSQGGSGANTGELFF. This chain connects TRBV4-2 to TRBJ2-2; 7 positions agree with TRBD2. V lost 3 bases to trimming and J lost 0 bases; unmatched junction nucleotides: 7. The CDR3 runs to 17 residues. The V gene's germline CDR1 is LGHNA and CDR2 YNFKEQ.

The CDR3 DNA sequence: TGTGCCAGCAGTTACGCGGGACAGGCGAATGAAAAACTGTTTTTT. This sequence encodes CASSYAGQANEKLFF. This chain links TRBV6-6 with TRBJ1-4; 8 bases are shared with TRBD1. CDR1 and CDR2 from the germline V gene are MNHNY and SVGAGI (reference sequence). V shed 2 bases, J shed 5 bases, and the junction held 4 bases outside the gene matches. This CDR3 has 15 residues.

The gene calls are TRBV6-1 and TRBJ2-5; a possible D gene is TRBD1 (5 bases). The V gene's germline CDR1 is MNHNS and CDR2 SASEGT. The CDR3 is 15 amino acids. Trimming left V 2 bases short and J 7 bases short, with 17 bases between. CDR3 amino acids: CASSEMTAEMVTQYF. CDR3 DNA: TGTGCCAGCAGTGAAATGACAGCTGAAATGGTGACCCAGTACTTC.

In its sample, this clone was seen a few times. Other DNA sequences from this sample encode an identical CDR3 as well. The J gene is TRBJ1-5, the V gene TRBV6-1; 8 bases line up with TRBD1. The CDR3 is made up of 14 amino acids. The germline V gene has CDR1 MNHNS and CDR2 SASEGT. The ends lost 2 bases at V and 6 bases at J; junction bases unmatched: 3. The CDR3 coding sequence is TGTGCCAGCAGTGAACAGGGGGCAGGTCAGCCCCAGCATTTT. Translating gives CASSEQGAGQPQHF.

This chain links TRBV19 with TRBJ2-7, with 7 bases fitting TRBD2. Germline V gene sequence: CDR1 LNHDA, CDR2 SQIVND (reference sequence). V was clipped by 11 bases and J by 0 bases; unmatched bases: 4. The CDR3 extends over 12 amino acids. As DNA, the CDR3 is TGTGCCTGGCTAGCGGTCTCCTACGAGCAGTACTTC. Translating gives CAWLAVSYEQYF.

The chain joins TRBV2 to TRBJ1-5, with 8 bases identical to TRBD1. Germline CDR1 SNHLY, CDR2 FYNNEI. This CDR3 region has 14 residues. The J segment lost 6 bases and the V segment lost 6 bases, leaving 7 bases of the junction unmatched. CDR3 nucleotide sequence: TGTGCCAGCAGGGACAGGGATATTGGTCAGCCCCAGCATTTT. Residues: CASRDRDIGQPQHF.

The gene calls are TRBV2 and TRBJ2-3, with D unclear. Per the germline V gene, CDR1 is SNHLY and CDR2 is FYNNEI. The CDR3 loop spans 14 amino acids. V was pared by 6 bases and J by 3 bases, with 13 bases between. CDR3 in DNA: TGTGCCAGCAGGACGGATCCCGGGACAGATACGCAGTATTTT. It translates to CASRTDPGTDTQYF.

V is TRBV6-5 and J is TRBJ2-7, with 10 bases fitting TRBD1. The J segment lost 5 bases and the V segment lost 6 bases, leaving 10 bases of the junction unmatched. The germline CDR1 and CDR2 sequences are MNHEY and SVGAGI. This CDR3 spans 15 amino acids. CDR3 protein: CASSPRLGTGDEQYF. CDR3 DNA: TGTGCCAGCAGCCCCAGATTAGGGACAGGGGACGAGCAGTACTTC.

J is TRBJ2-5 and V is TRBV28; no reliable D call. This CDR3 comprises 14 residues. The V gene's germline CDR1 is MDHEN and CDR2 SYDVKM. The V end lost 0 bases, the J end lost 4 bases, and 9 bases lay between the germline ends. The chain's CDR3 is CASSLWSDPETQYF. CDR3 coding DNA: TGTGCCAGCAGTTTATGGAGCGACCCAGAGACCCAGTACTTC. The entire variable domain, with the rest obtained from reference TRBV28 and TRBJ2-5, is as follows: DVKVTQSSRYLVKRTGEKVFLECVQDMDHENMFWYRQDPGLGLRLIYFSYDVKMKEKGDIPEGYSVSREKKERFSLILESASTNQTSMYLCASSLWSDPETQYFGPGTRLLVL.

The CDR3 nucleotides read TGTGCCAGCAGCTTCATCCGGGACAGCAGACAGCCCCAGCATTTT. The encoded protein is CASSFIRDSRQPQHF. The chain carries TRBV5-6 and TRBJ1-5; 7 bases line up with TRBD1. This CDR3 has 15 residues. Per germline, CDR1 SGHDT and CDR2 YYEEEE. Germline trimming cut 2 bases from V and 7 bases from J; bases unmatched to any gene: 9.

J is TRBJ2-3 and V is TRBV7-3, with 9 bases matching TRBD2. This CDR3 is 17 amino acids long. The trim removed 2 bases at V and 1 base at J, leaving 7 bases unmatched. Germline-derived CDR1 and CDR2 are SGHTA and FQGTGA. The chain's CDR3 is CASSLAAGGPGTDTQYF. CDR3 nucleotides: TGTGCCAGCAGCTTAGCTGCGGGAGGGCCAGGCACAGATACGCAGTATTTT.

This sequence joins TRBV7-9 and TRBJ2-5, with D maybe TRBD1 (6 bases). Germline CDR1 and CDR2: SEHNR and FQNEAQ (reference sequence). This CDR3 comprises 13 residues. V was clipped by 4 bases and J by 4 bases, with 10 bases between them. The chain's CDR3 is CASSSQGRETQYF. The DNA for the CDR3 is TGTGCCAGCAGCTCACAGGGAAGAGAGACCCAGTACTTC.

This chain connects TRBV5-6 to TRBJ1-1; 8 bases fit TRBD1. Per the germline V gene, CDR1 is SGHDT and CDR2 is YYEEEE. Trimming removed 4 bases from V and 9 bases from J; junction bases left unmatched: 5. The CDR3 is made up of 12 amino acids. CDR3 residues: CASSLRQGKAFF. DNA of the CDR3: TGTGCCAGCAGCCTTAGACAGGGGAAAGCTTTCTTT.

The chain carries TRBV2 and TRBJ2-5; tentative D call: TRBD2 (5 bases). Germline lookup yields CDR1 SNHLY and CDR2 FYNNEI. Trimming stripped 8 bases from V and 4 bases from J, with 14 bases between. This CDR3 is 13 amino acids long. This chain's CDR3 is CASGSGRGETQYF. As DNA, the CDR3 is TGTGCCAGCGGGTCTGGGAGAGGAGAGACCCAGTACTTC.

The V and J genes are TRBV7-9 and TRBJ1-3, with a tentative D call TRBD1 (6 bases). CDR1 is SEHNR and CDR2 is FQNEAQ in the germline V gene (reference sequence). This CDR3 has 14 residues. The V and J ends lost 5 bases and 0 bases respectively, with 8 bases between them. CDR3 nucleotide sequence: TGTGCCAGCAGCCCAGGGGTCTCTGGAAACACCATATATTTT. Its translation: CASSPGVSGNTIYF.

This rearrangement joins TRBV4-2 to TRBJ2-3; 8 nucleotides agree with TRBD2. Trimming cost V 4 bases and J 2 bases; bases outside gene matches: 11. Per the germline V gene, CDR1 is LGHNA and CDR2 is YNFKEQ. This CDR3 has 17 residues. CDR3 bases: TGTGCCAGCAGCCCAACCGACGGACTAGCTTACACAGATACGCAGTATTTT. Amino acid sequence: CASSPTDGLAYTDTQYF.

This chain connects TRBV6-5 to TRBJ1-2, with 8 positions matching TRBD1. Germline-derived CDR1 and CDR2 are MNHEY and SVGAGI. CDR3 length equals 14 residues. Trimming removed 0 bases from V and 5 bases from J; junction bases left unmatched: 2. This CDR3 reads CASSYSDRVYGYTF. CDR3 nucleotide sequence: TGTGCCAGCAGTTACTCGGACAGGGTATATGGCTACACCTTC.

The rearrangement joins TRBV7-9 to TRBJ1-2; 7 bases map to TRBD1. Germline V gives CDR1 SEHNR, CDR2 FQNEAQ (reference sequence). The junction had 8 bases not matched to a gene; V was cut back by 3 bases and J by 4 bases. The CDR3 has 15 amino acids. The DNA for the CDR3 is TGTGCCAGCAGCTTCCACGGACAGGACCCCTATGGCTACACCTTC. This gives the protein CASSFHGQDPYGYTF.

The rearrangement joins TRBV15 to TRBJ1-4; 9 bases fit TRBD1. The trim removed 3 bases at V and 11 bases at J, leaving 13 bases unmatched. Germline assignment: CDR1 LNHNV and CDR2 YYDKDF (reference sequence). This CDR3 comprises 16 residues. CDR3 protein: CATSRSLQGAVGKLFF. CDR3 nucleotides: TGTGCCACCAGCAGGTCTTTACAGGGGGCTGTGGGGAAACTGTTTTTT.

CDR3 DNA sequence: TGTGCCAGCAGTCCCGGGACAGGGGTAGAAAAACTGTTTTTT. It encodes CASSPGTGVEKLFF. The gene calls are TRBV27 and TRBJ1-4; TRBD1 agrees at 10 bases. CDR3 length: 14 amino acids. Germline lookup yields CDR1 MNHEY and CDR2 SMNVEV (reference sequence). J gave up 8 bases and V 5 bases, and 5 bases lay outside the gene matches.

The rearrangement joins TRBV7-8 to TRBJ1-1, with D possibly being TRBD1 (5 bases). V was pared by 5 bases and J by 5 bases, with 12 bases between. The CDR3 spans 13 residues. Germline CDR1 SGHVS, CDR2 FQNEAQ. The CDR3 reads CASSRGERTEAFF. CDR3 nucleotides: TGTGCCAGCAGCCGGGGGGAGAGGACTGAAGCTTTCTTT.

The chain links TRBV5-1 to TRBJ2-1; D may be TRBD2 (5 bases). Trimming pared 4 bases from V and 0 bases from J, leaving 14 bases between. This CDR3 is 16 amino acids long. Per the germline V gene, CDR1 is SGHRS and CDR2 is YFSETQ. For the CDR3, the DNA is TGCGCCAGCAGCGACCCCGGCCGGGACTCCTACAATGAGCAGTTCTTC. Its translation is CASSDPGRDSYNEQFF.

The chain recombines TRBV5-1 with TRBJ2-3; 10 nucleotides match TRBD2. Per the germline V gene, CDR1 is SGHRS and CDR2 is YFSETQ. The CDR3 extends over 17 amino acids. J lost 2 bases, V lost 0 bases, and 6 bases had no gene match. For the CDR3, the DNA is TGCGCCAGCAGCTTGGGCCTAGCGGGGGCTTTCACAGATACGCAGTATTTT. Translating gives CASSLGLAGAFTDTQYF.

CDR3 DNA: TGTGCCAGCAGCTTGGGGAAGGGGGCTCATCCAGAGACCCAGTACTTC. The encoded protein is CASSLGKGAHPETQYF. The chain couples TRBV5-8 to TRBJ2-5; 7 bases are shared with TRBD1. The CDR3 covers 16 residues. The junction had 9 bases not matched to a gene; V was cut back by 0 bases and J by 4 bases. Germline CDR1 is SGHTS and CDR2 is YDEGEE.

This chain uses TRBV5-1 with TRBJ2-3, with 11 bases matching TRBD2. The CDR3 length is 16 residues. With 4 bases clipped from V and 1 base from J, the junction kept 5 bases outside the gene matches. From germline, CDR1 is SGHRS and CDR2 YFSETQ. Written as DNA, the CDR3 is TGCGCCAGCAGCCTAGCTAGCGGGGGGCGCACAGATACGCAGTATTTT. This codes for CASSLASGGRTDTQYF.

The gene calls are TRBV5-1 and TRBJ2-3; 10 positions match TRBD2. Germline loops: CDR1 SGHRS, CDR2 YFSETQ. This CDR3 contains 15 residues. After removal of 1 base from V and 5 bases from J, the junction contained 4 bases not matched to a gene. The CDR3 spells CASSLSGRARDTQYF. DNA for the CDR3: TGCGCCAGCAGCTTGAGCGGGAGGGCGAGAGATACGCAGTATTTT. Filled out from reference TRBV5-1 and TRBJ2-3, the complete variable domain reads KAGVTQTPRYLIKTRGQQVTLSCSPISGHRSVSWYQQTPGQGLQFLFEYFSETQRNKGNFPGRFSGRQFSNSRSEMNVSTLELGDSALYLCASSLSGRARDTQYFGPGTRLTVL.

The CDR3 DNA sequence: TGTGCCTCAAACTTCGGGTTAGCGGGAACCAATGAGCAGTTCTTC. This encodes CASNFGLAGTNEQFF. The chain combines TRBV5-6 with TRBJ2-1; 8 bases map to TRBD2. Germline trimming cut 10 bases from V and 6 bases from J; bases unmatched to any gene: 15. CDR3 length: 15 residues. Looked up from germline, CDR1 is SGHDT and CDR2 is YYEEEE.

The chain recombines TRBV28 with TRBJ2-1; D is perhaps TRBD2 (6 bases). The V end lost 9 bases, the J end lost 7 bases, and 13 bases lay between the germline ends. CDR1 and CDR2 from the germline V gene are MDHEN and SYDVKM. The length of the CDR3 is 12 residues. In DNA, the CDR3 is TGTGCCAGTGTGGCTAGCGTTAATGAGCAGTTCTTC. Its protein is CASVASVNEQFF.

DNA of the CDR3: TGTGCCAGCAGCCGACCCGACAGGGCTAACGAGCAGTACTTC. It encodes CASSRPDRANEQYF. The chain joins TRBV9 to TRBJ2-7; 7 bases match TRBD1. V lost 4 bases to trimming and J lost 5 bases; unmatched junction nucleotides: 9. Germline V gives CDR1 SGDLS, CDR2 YYNGEE. This CDR3 contains 14 residues.

V usage is TRBV6-6 and J usage is TRBJ1-1; D is uncertain. Per the germline V gene, CDR1 is MNHNY and CDR2 is SVGAGI (reference sequence). This CDR3 has 12 residues. Trimming took 0 bases from V and 8 from J, leaving 7 bases between them. The CDR3 coding sequence is TGTGCCAGCAGTTACTCGGCAGGAGAAGCTTTCTTT. This sequence encodes CASSYSAGEAFF.